A selection of T cell receptor beta chains follows, all from one sample in a study of post-analysis software for immune sequencing data. In TCRdb, the PCR reads were re-called with MiXCR into one record per CDR3 protein. The repertoire holds roughly 600,000 distinct CDR3 sequences, with 44% as singletons. Material for sequencing was blood. All receptors come from a girl under 18 with multiple sclerosis. The CDR3 runs from the conserved cysteine through the conserved F or W. Each record gives: J gene, V gene, CDR3 length, D gene, CDR3 protein. A D gene is named only where the DNA matches it firmly.

j_gene: TRBJ1-5; v_gene: TRBV6-6; len: 15; d_gene: TRBD1; CDR3aa: CASNDPDRDNQPQHF
j_gene: TRBJ2-7; v_gene: TRBV20-1; len: 13; d_gene: .; CDR3aa: CSARGGAEYEQYF
j_gene: TRBJ2-3; v_gene: TRBV19; len: 14; d_gene: .; CDR3aa: CASSSRVNTDTQYF
j_gene: TRBJ1-2; v_gene: TRBV11-2; len: 15; d_gene: .; CDR3aa: CASSLGWRQNYGYTF
j_gene: TRBJ2-5; v_gene: TRBV9; len: 14; d_gene: TRBD2; CDR3aa: CASSGLADQETQYF
j_gene: TRBJ2-3; v_gene: TRBV12-3/TRBV12-4; len: 12; d_gene: .; CDR3aa: CASSRDGDTQYF
j_gene: .; v_gene: TRBV24-1; len: 14; d_gene: TRBD1; CDR3aa: CATSDTGTEGEQYF
j_gene: .; v_gene: TRBV28; len: 13; d_gene: .; CDR3aa: CASSSPTDYEQYF
j_gene: TRBJ2-1; v_gene: TRBV7-9; len: 17; d_gene: TRBD2; CDR3aa: CASSFILAGRGDNEQFF
j_gene: TRBJ1-2; v_gene: TRBV12-3/TRBV12-4; len: 14; d_gene: TRBD1; CDR3aa: CASSSSRGRDGYTF
j_gene: TRBJ1-2; v_gene: TRBV6-6; len: 15; d_gene: .; CDR3aa: CASRPQGADNYGYTF
j_gene: TRBJ2-2; v_gene: TRBV20-1; len: 14; d_gene: .; CDR3aa: CSARKGHSTGELFF
j_gene: TRBJ2-1; v_gene: TRBV12-3/TRBV12-4; len: 13; d_gene: TRBD2; CDR3aa: CASSLILAGAKFF